One and the same sample provided the 2 T cell receptor beta chains below, sequenced in a study of cytomegalovirus exposure and HLA in healthy donors. Assay: immunoSEQ multiplex PCR; the TCRdb copy retains only in-frame clones and omits some. This sample carries 100,000 to 150,000 clones, around nine tenths of them seen once, and the ten largest clones take 4% to 5.5%. Sequencing was done on a sample of PBMCs. The receptors originated from a man between 18 and 35 years old in good health and CMV-seropositive.

The rearrangement joins TRBV5-1 to TRBJ2-7, with D possibly being TRBD2 (5 bases). The V end was cut by 2 bases, the J end by 3 bases, with 9 bases between. The CDR3 extends over 13 amino acids. CDR1 is SGHRS and CDR2 is YFSETQ in the germline V gene. CDR3 residues: CASSFGLNYEQYF. DNA of the CDR3: TGCGCCAGCAGCTTTGGACTGAACTACGAGCAGTACTTC.

The rearrangement joins TRBV21-1 to TRBJ2-1; the listed D gene, TRBD2, was not tested against the DNA. TRBV21-1 is a listed pseudogene. This CDR3 region has 14 residues. CDR3 in DNA: TGTGCCAGCAGCATGCGGCGGGGGAGTAATGAGCAGTTCTTC. Translated, it gives CASSMRRGSNEQFF.